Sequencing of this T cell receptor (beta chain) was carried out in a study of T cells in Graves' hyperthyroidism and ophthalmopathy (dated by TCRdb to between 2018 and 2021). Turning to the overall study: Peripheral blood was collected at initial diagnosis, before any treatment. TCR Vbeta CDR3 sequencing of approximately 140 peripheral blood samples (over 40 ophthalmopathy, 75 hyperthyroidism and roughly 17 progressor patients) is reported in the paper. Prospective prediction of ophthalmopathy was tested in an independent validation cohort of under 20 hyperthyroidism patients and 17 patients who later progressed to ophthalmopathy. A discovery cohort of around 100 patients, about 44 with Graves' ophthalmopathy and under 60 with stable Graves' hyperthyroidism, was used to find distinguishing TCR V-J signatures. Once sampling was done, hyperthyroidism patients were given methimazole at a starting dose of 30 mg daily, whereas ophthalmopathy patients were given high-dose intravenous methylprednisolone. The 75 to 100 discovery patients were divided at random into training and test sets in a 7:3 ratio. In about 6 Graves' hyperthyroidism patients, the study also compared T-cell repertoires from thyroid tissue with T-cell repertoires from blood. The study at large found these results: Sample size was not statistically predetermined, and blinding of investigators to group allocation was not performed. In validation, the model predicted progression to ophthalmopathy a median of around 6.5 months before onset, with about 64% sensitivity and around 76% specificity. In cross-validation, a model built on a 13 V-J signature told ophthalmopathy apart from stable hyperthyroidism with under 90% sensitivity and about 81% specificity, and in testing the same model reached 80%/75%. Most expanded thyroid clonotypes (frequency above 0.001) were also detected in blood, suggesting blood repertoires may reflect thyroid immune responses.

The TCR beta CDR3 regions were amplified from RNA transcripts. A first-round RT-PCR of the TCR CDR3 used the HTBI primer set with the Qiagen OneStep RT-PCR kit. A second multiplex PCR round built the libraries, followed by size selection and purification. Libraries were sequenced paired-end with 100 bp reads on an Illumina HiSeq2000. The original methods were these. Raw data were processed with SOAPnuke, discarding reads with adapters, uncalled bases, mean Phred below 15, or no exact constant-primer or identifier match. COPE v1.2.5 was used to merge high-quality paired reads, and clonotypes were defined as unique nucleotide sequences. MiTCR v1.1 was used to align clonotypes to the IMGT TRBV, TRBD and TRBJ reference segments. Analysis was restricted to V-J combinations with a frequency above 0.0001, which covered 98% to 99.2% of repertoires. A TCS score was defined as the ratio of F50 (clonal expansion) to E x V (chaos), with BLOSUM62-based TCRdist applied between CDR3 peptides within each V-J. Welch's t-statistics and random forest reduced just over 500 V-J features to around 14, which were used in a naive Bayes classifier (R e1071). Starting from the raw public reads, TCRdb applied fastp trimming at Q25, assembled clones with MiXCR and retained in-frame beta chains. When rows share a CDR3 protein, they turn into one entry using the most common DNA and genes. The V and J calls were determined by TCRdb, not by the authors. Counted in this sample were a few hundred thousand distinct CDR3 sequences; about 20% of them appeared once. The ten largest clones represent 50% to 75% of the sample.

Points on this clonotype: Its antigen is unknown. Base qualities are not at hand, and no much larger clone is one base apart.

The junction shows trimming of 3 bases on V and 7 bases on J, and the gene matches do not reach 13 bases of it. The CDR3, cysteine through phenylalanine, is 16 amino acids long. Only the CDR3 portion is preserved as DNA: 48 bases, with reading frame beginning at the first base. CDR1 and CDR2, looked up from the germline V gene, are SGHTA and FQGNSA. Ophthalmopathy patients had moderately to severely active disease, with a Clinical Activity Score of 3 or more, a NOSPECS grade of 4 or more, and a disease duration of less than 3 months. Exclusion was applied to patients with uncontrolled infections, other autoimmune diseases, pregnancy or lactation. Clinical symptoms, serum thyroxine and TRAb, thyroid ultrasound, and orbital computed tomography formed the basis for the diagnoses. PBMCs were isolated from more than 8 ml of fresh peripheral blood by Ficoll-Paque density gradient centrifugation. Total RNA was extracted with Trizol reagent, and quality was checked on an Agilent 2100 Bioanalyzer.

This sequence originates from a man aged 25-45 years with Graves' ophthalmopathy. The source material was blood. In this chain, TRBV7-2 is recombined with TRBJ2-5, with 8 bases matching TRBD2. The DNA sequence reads TGTGCCAGCAGCTTCCCCAGCGGGAGTCGGCCGGGGACCCAGTACTTC. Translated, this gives CASSFPSGSRPGTQYF. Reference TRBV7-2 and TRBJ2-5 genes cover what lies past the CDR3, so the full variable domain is GAGVSQSPSNKVTEKGKDVELRCDPISGHTALYWYRQSLGQGLEFLIYFQGNSAPDKSGLPSDRFSAERTGGSVSTLTIQRTQQEDSAVYLCASSFPSGSRPGTQYFGPGTRLLVL.